Following are 14 T cell receptor beta chains from one sample sequenced in a study of cytomegalovirus exposure and HLA in healthy donors. The PCR had 60 Vbeta and 13 Jbeta primers. Assay used: immunoSEQ multiplex PCR; TCRdb lists only in-frame clones, some missing. The sample holds 240,000 or so clones, roughly 82% seen once. The material sequenced was PBMCs. The receptors here all came from a woman aged 40 to 50 in good health and CMV-seropositive.

This chain connects TRBV7-3 to TRBJ2-5, with 8 bases lining up with TRBD1. The length of the CDR3 is 15 residues. V gave up 5 bases and J gave up 4 bases; unmatched junction bases: 9. Per germline, CDR1 SGHTA and CDR2 FQGTGA. Here the CDR3 reads CASSPLGTGRETQYF. The CDR3 DNA sequence: TGTGCCAGCAGCCCCCTGGGGACAGGAAGAGAGACCCAGTACTTC. The full variable domain, rest sourced from reference TRBV7-3 and TRBJ2-5, is GAGVSQTPSNKVTEKGKYVELRCDPISGHTALYWYRQSLGQGPEFLIYFQGTGAADDSGLPNDRFFAVRPEGSVSTLKIQRTERGDSAVYLCASSPLGTGRETQYFGPGTRLLVL.

V usage is TRBV18 and J usage is TRBJ1-4; 7 bases are shared with TRBD1. V shed 3 bases and J 5 bases; nucleotides not matched to a gene: 3. The CDR3 consists of 14 residues. From germline, CDR1 is KGHSH and CDR2 LQKENI. CDR3 DNA sequence: TGTGCCAGCTCACCCGACAGGGCAAATGAAAAACTGTTTTTT. Amino acid sequence: CASSPDRANEKLFF.

This clone was picked up one time. This chain uses TRBV10-1 with TRBJ2-7; TRBD2 matches at 10 bases. Germline CDR1 reads WNHNN; CDR2 reads SYGVQD (reference sequence). CDR3 size: 19 residues. The junction had 15 bases not matched to a gene; V was cut back by 0 bases and J by 4 bases. CDR3 protein: CASSESVAGGFRWVYEQYF. The CDR3 DNA sequence: TGCGCCAGCAGTGAGTCGGTAGCGGGAGGATTTCGGTGGGTGTACGAGCAGTACTTC.

This rearrangement joins TRBV6-5 to TRBJ2-5, with D possibly matching TRBD1 (6 bases). The germline CDR1 and CDR2 sequences are MNHEY and SVGAGI. The V end was cut by 3 bases, the J end by 2 bases, with 16 bases between. CDR3 length equals 16 residues. CDR3 sequence reads: CASSYIGRGQQETQYF. The DNA for the CDR3 is TGTGCCAGCAGTTATATCGGTAGGGGACAACAAGAGACCCAGTACTTC.

Only one count was recorded for this clone. This sequence joins TRBV4-1 and TRBJ2-1; maybe TRBD2 (5 bases). CDR1 and CDR2 (germline): MGHRA, YSYEKL. The germline V and J ends were trimmed by 4 bases and 9 bases, with 10 bases remaining between them. This CDR3 has 12 residues. In DNA form, the CDR3 reads TGCGCCAGCAGCCTTCTAGCTTCTGAGCAGTTCTTC. This gives the protein CASSLLASEQFF.

The chain recombines TRBV4-1 with TRBJ2-7; 11 positions agree with TRBD1. V gave up 0 bases and J gave up 2 bases; unmatched junction bases: 3. This CDR3 comprises 16 residues. Germline values: CDR1 MGHRA, CDR2 YSYEKL. CDR3: CASSQEGTGGTYEQYF. The CDR3 DNA sequence: TGCGCCAGCAGCCAAGAAGGGACAGGGGGGACCTACGAGCAGTACTTC.

The CDR3 sequence: CASSYRSSTDTQYF. The CDR3 DNA follows: TGTGCCAGCAGTTACCGGTCTTCCACAGATACGCAGTATTTT. The chain joins TRBV6-5 to TRBJ2-3; D gene ambiguous. The germline V and J ends were trimmed by 2 bases and 2 bases, with 8 bases remaining between them. CDR1 and CDR2 (germline): MNHEY, SVGAGI. The CDR3 is 14 residues long.

DNA for the CDR3: TGTGCCAGCACTAATGACAGCTCCTACAATGAGCAGTTCTTC. It specifies CASTNDSSYNEQFF. This chain uses TRBV7-9 with TRBJ2-1, with a weak D call TRBD1 (5 bases). CDR1 is SEHNR, CDR2 FQNEAQ, per germline (reference sequence). The CDR3 loop spans 14 amino acids. Deletions cut 7 bases from V and 0 bases from J, with 10 bases between.

The chain uses TRBV4-2 and TRBJ2-2; the D gene is possibly TRBD2 (5 bases). V lost 1 base and J lost 1, with 13 bases in between. Germline V gives CDR1 LGHNA, CDR2 YNFKEQ. The CDR3 is 17 residues long. The CDR3, as DNA: TGTGCCAGCAGCCAAGGACCTTTACGGGAGAACACCGGGGAGCTGTTTTTT. This translates into CASSQGPLRENTGELFF.

The rearrangement joins TRBV27 to TRBJ2-2; 11 nucleotides align to TRBD2. Germline V gene sequence: CDR1 MNHEY, CDR2 SMNVEV (reference sequence). Trimming took 4 bases from V and 7 from J; bases not matched to a gene: 8. This CDR3 region has 16 residues. The CDR3 bases are TGTGCCAGCAGTTCCGGGACTAGCGGACGGGGCGGGGAGCTGTTTTTT. Translating it yields CASSSGTSGRGGELFF.

The chain carries TRBV5-1 and TRBJ2-3; TRBD2 agrees at 8 bases. V shed 4 bases and J 0 bases; nucleotides not matched to a gene: 10. The CDR3 is 17 amino acids. The germline gives CDR1 SGHRS, CDR2 YFSETQ. The CDR3 DNA follows: TGCGCCAGCAGCCGCGGGACTAGTGGGACTAGCACAGATACGCAGTATTTT. It is translated as CASSRGTSGTSTDTQYF.

The chain is built from TRBV6-5 and TRBJ2-7; the match to TRBD1 covers 8 bases. The CDR3 sequence is 15 residues long. The junction had 13 bases not matched to a gene; V was cut back by 7 bases and J by 5 bases. Germline CDR1 MNHEY, CDR2 SVGAGI. The DNA of the CDR3 is TGTGCCAGCACGCCACTAACAGGGGGTAGGAACGAGCAGTACTTC. As protein: CASTPLTGGRNEQYF.

This clone was counted once. The chain carries TRBV28 and TRBJ2-7, with D possibly TRBD2 on 6 matching bases. The ends were cut back, 1 base at V and 1 base at J, with 20 bases in the middle. There are 18 residues in the CDR3. Germline-derived CDR1 and CDR2 are MDHEN and SYDVKM. CDR3 sequence reads: CASSLLRGRVEGSYEQYF. The CDR3 region has the DNA TGTGCCAGCAGTTTATTAAGGGGCCGCGTGGAGGGTTCCTACGAGCAGTACTTC.

The chain combines TRBV2 with TRBJ2-1; 7 nucleotides agree with TRBD2. Per germline, CDR1 SNHLY and CDR2 FYNNEI. J was trimmed by 0 bases and V by 5 bases; bases with no gene match: 4. This CDR3 contains 15 residues. The CDR3 protein is CASSMSGNSYNEQFF. The CDR3 DNA reads TGTGCCAGCAGTATGAGCGGGAACTCCTACAATGAGCAGTTCTTC.